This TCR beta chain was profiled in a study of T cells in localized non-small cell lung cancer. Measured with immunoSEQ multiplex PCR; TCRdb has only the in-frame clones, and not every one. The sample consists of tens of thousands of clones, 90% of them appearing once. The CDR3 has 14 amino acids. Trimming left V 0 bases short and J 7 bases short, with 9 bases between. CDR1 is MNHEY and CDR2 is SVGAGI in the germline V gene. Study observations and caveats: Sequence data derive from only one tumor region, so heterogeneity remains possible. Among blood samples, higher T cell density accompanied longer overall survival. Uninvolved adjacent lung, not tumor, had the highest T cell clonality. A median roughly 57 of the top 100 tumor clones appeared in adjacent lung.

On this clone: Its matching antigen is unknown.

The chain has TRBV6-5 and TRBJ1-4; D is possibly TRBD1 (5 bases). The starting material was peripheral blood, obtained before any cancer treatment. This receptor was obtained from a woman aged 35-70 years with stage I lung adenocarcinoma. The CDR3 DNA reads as TGTGCCAGCAGTTACTCGACAGCTAGTGAAAAACTGTTTTTT. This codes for CASSYSTASEKLFF.